The clone carrying this T cell receptor beta chain was seen many times. Its target is not known. This entry belongs to a study of Graves' ophthalmopathy and Graves' hyperthyroidism. Trimming cost V 6 bases and J 0 bases, with 9 bases left between them. The CDR3 runs to 14 residues. Germline CDR1 and CDR2: MDHEN and SYDVKM. Overall study results and limits: Detected in blood as well were most expanded thyroid clonotypes with frequency above 0.001.

RNA transcripts provided the template for amplifying TCR beta CDR3 regions. RT-PCR with HTBI primers came first, then second-round multiplex PCR. TCRdb re-called the multiplex PCR reads with MiXCR, one entry per CDR3 protein. The table lists around 400,000 distinct CDR3 sequences, around 18% of them singletons. This chain links TRBV28 with TRBJ1-5; D gene uncertain. The sequence was collected from a young woman with Graves' ophthalmopathy. Material: peripheral blood. The CDR3 DNA follows: TGTGCCAGCAGACGCCCTAGTAGCAATCAGCCCCAGCATTTT. The encoded protein is CASRRPSSNQPQHF.